The rows below give T cell receptor beta chains drawn from one sample of a study of OX40 agonist ivuxolimab in advanced cancers. Profiled with immunoSEQ multiplex PCR; TCRdb holds only in-frame clones, not every one. The sample comprises around 85,000 clones, about 90% of which are singletons, and around 1.5% rests with the top ten. Sequenced here: CD4+ or CD8+ T cells sorted from blood, sampled in a trial of the OX40 agonist ivuxolimab. All receptors come from an adult with an advanced solid tumor such as melanoma, head and neck, liver or kidney cancer. The CDR3 runs from the conserved cysteine through the conserved F or W. A D gene is named only where the DNA matches it firmly. Not every row has a clone size; where given, it reads once, few, many or a size class.

clone size,D gene,J gene,V gene,CDR3 protein,CDR3 DNA
-,-,TRBJ1-1,TRBV30,CAWMEQLNTEAFF,TGTGCCTGGATGGAACAGCTAAACACTGAAGCTTTCTTT
-,-,TRBJ2-7,TRBV30,CAWSVGQIYEQYF,TGTGCCTGGAGTGTAGGACAAATCTACGAGCAGTACTTC
-,TRBD2,TRBJ2-4,TRBV4-1,CASSQETSGSSSGDIQYF,TGCGCCAGCAGCCAAGAGACTAGCGGGAGTTCCAGCGGGGACATTCAGTACTTC
-,-,TRBJ2-3,TRBV19,CASTDRRGLSRDTQYF,TGTGCCAGTACCGATAGACGGGGACTGAGTCGGGATACGCAGTATTTT
few,TRBD2,TRBJ2-3,TRBV9,CASSVGTLAGRTDTQYF,TGTGCCAGCAGCGTAGGGACATTAGCGGGACGCACAGATACGCAGTATTTT
-,-,TRBJ2-3,TRBV7-9,CASSLGGVQDTQYF,TGTGCCAGCAGCTTAGGAGGGGTGCAGGATACGCAGTATTTT
-,TRBD1,TRBJ1-1,TRBV7-3,CASSSQGGKTEAFF,TGTGCCAGCAGCTCCCAGGGGGGTAAGACTGAAGCTTTCTTT
-,-,TRBJ1-1,TRBV28,CASSSPSGTPNTEAFF,TGTGCCAGCAGTTCCCCCTCCGGGACACCGAACACTGAAGCTTTCTTT
-,-,TRBJ2-1,TRBV7-2,CASSPGAFYNEQFF,TGTGCCAGCAGCCCAGGGGCTTTTTACAATGAGCAGTTCTTC
-,-,TRBJ2-7,TRBV27,CASSPDLRGSEQYF,TGTGCCAGCAGTCCGGACCTTAGGGGGTCGGAGCAGTACTTC
-,-,TRBJ1-4,TRBV7-2,CASSRATNEKLFF,TGTGCCAGCAGCAGGGCAACTAATGAAAAACTGTTTTTT
-,TRBD2,TRBJ2-7,TRBV5-1,CASSLAPGGTYEQYF,TGCGCCAGCAGCTTGGCTCCGGGAGGCACCTACGAGCAGTACTTC
once,-,TRBJ2-1,TRBV18,CASSPRGGSTNEQFF,TGTGCCAGCTCACCGAGGGGGGGGTCAACGAATGAGCAGTTCTTC
-,-,TRBJ1-1,TRBV5-1,CASSRQWGASEAFF,TGCGCCAGCAGCCGACAGTGGGGGGCGAGTGAAGCTTTCTTT
-,-,TRBJ2-7,TRBV20-1,CSASNLAEQYF,TGCAGTGCTAGTAATCTGGCCGAGCAGTACTTC
once,-,TRBJ1-3,TRBV19,CASSIPSASGNTIYF,TGTGCCAGTAGTATACCGTCGGCCTCTGGAAACACCATATATTTT
-,-,TRBJ1-5,TRBV7-9,CASSLIENQPQHF,TGTGCCAGCAGCTTAATAGAAAATCAGCCCCAGCATTTT
-,TRBD1,TRBJ1-4,TRBV5-4,CASSQTGRSEKLFF,TGTGCCAGCAGCCAGACAGGGAGGAGTGAAAAACTGTTTTTT
-,TRBD2,TRBJ2-7,TRBV28,CASNLPGGSRYF,TGTGCCAGCAACCTTCCGGGGGGATCTAGGTACTTC
-,TRBD1,TRBJ1-1,TRBV7-9,CASSLGWDRGTEAFF,TGTGCCAGCAGCTTAGGTTGGGACAGGGGCACTGAAGCTTTCTTT
-,-,TRBJ2-5,TRBV28,CASSSVKTQYF,TGTGCCAGCAGTTCTGTCAAGACCCAGTACTTC
-,-,TRBJ2-5,TRBV18,CASSPRKGRETQYF,TGTGCCAGCTCACCACGGAAGGGTCGGGAGACCCAGTACTTC
once,-,TRBJ2-7,TRBV7-9,CASSPRGTTSYEQYF,TGTGCCAGCAGCCCACGGGGCACCACCTCCTACGAGCAGTACTTC
-,-,TRBJ2-5,TRBV28,CASSSGATFTETQYF,TGTGCCAGCAGTTCTGGGGCCACTTTTACGGAGACCCAGTACTTC
-,TRBD1,TRBJ1-1,TRBV7-9,CASSLVPNRGNTEAFF,TGTGCCAGCAGCTTAGTCCCGAACAGGGGGAACACTGAAGCTTTCTTT
-,-,TRBJ2-3,TRBV21-1,CASSPPGPRGPDTQYF,TGTGCCAGCAGCCCTCCTGGTCCCCGGGGCCCAGATACGCAGTATTTT
-,TRBD2,TRBJ2-1,TRBV5-1,CASSSGALAGGPGNEQFF,TGCGCCAGCAGCTCGGGGGCCCTAGCGGGAGGGCCGGGGAATGAGCAGTTCTTC
-,-,TRBJ2-1,TRBV29-1,CSVLTSPPYNEQFF,TGCAGCGTACTTACTAGCCCGCCCTACAATGAGCAGTTCTTC
-,TRBD2,TRBJ2-3,TRBV2,CASTLGLAGGPDTQYF,TGTGCCAGCACCCTTGGACTAGCGGGAGGCCCAGATACGCAGTATTTT
-,TRBD2,TRBJ2-3,TRBV4-2,CASSPSVSGVSTDTQYF,TGTGCCAGCAGCCCGTCCGTTAGCGGGGTAAGCACAGATACGCAGTATTTT
once,-,TRBJ1-2,TRBV30,CAWSHLPAYANYGYTF,TGTGCCTGGAGTCATCTCCCAGCTTACGCTAACTATGGCTACACCTTC
-,TRBD2,TRBJ2-7,TRBV7-2,CASSFSGISYEQYF,TGTGCCAGCAGCTTTAGCGGGATCTCCTACGAGCAGTACTTC
-,-,TRBJ2-2,TRBV5-1,CASSFPSPGGLGELFF,TGCGCCAGCAGCTTTCCTAGTCCTGGCGGGTTGGGGGAGCTGTTTTTT
-,-,TRBJ2-1,TRBV2,CASKETTYNEQFF,TGTGCCAGCAAGGAGACCACCTACAATGAGCAGTTCTTC
-,-,TRBJ1-2,TRBV5-4,CASSLDRTGYGYTF,TGTGCCAGCAGCTTAGACAGGACGGGGTATGGCTACACCTTC
-,TRBD2,TRBJ2-2,TRBV6-6,CASIRGLLADGELFF,TGTGCCAGCATCCGAGGGTTACTAGCGGACGGGGAGCTGTTTTTT
-,TRBD2,TRBJ2-1,TRBV27,CASSSGLAGNNEQFF,TGTGCCAGCAGTTCAGGACTAGCGGGGAACAATGAGCAGTTCTTC
-,TRBD2,TRBJ2-1,TRBV5-1,CASRVQTSGSNEQFF,TGCGCCAGCAGGGTCCAGACTAGCGGGAGTAATGAGCAGTTCTTC
-,-,TRBJ2-2,TRBV5-1,CASSLPGLNTGELFF,TGCGCCAGCAGCCTACCGGGACTCAACACCGGGGAGCTGTTTTTT
-,-,TRBJ2-7,TRBV29-1,CSVEEGFRTYEQYF,TGCAGCGTTGAAGAGGGTTTCCGTACCTACGAGCAGTACTTC
-,-,TRBJ2-7,TRBV10-3,CAISGAGTSYEQYF,TGTGCCATCAGTGGCGCAGGGACCTCCTACGAGCAGTACTTC
-,-,TRBJ2-2,TRBV2,CASRDGSAFVLGELFF,TGTGCCAGCAGGGACGGCTCGGCATTTGTGCTCGGGGAGCTGTTTTTT
-,-,TRBJ2-3,TRBV5-1,CASISSGTDTQYF,TGCGCCAGCATTAGCTCAGGGACAGATACGCAGTATTTT
-,-,TRBJ2-2,TRBV11-3,CASSLVRGNTGELFF,TGTGCCAGCAGCTTGGTCCGGGGAAACACCGGGGAGCTGTTTTTT
-,TRBD2,TRBJ2-2,TRBV29-1,CSVGLAGGPGTGELFF,TGCAGCGTTGGACTAGCGGGAGGGCCCGGCACCGGGGAGCTGTTTTTT
-,-,TRBJ1-1,TRBV18,CASSPESTEAFF,TGTGCCAGCTCACCCGAGAGCACTGAAGCTTTCTTT
-,-,TRBJ2-7,TRBV11-3,CASSLGQSSYEQYF,TGTGCCAGCAGCTTAGGACAGAGCTCCTACGAGCAGTACTTC
-,-,TRBJ2-6,TRBV27,CASSLTWAPGANVLTF,TGTGCCAGCAGTTTAACCTGGGCACCCGGGGCCAACGTCCTGACTTTC
-,-,TRBJ1-5,TRBV30,CAWGPGGGPQPQHF,TGTGCCTGGGGTCCGGGAGGCGGTCCTCAGCCCCAGCATTTT
-,-,TRBJ1-5,TRBV6-6,CASSSAGPSNQPQHF,TGTGCCAGCAGTTCGGCAGGTCCTTCAAATCAGCCCCAGCATTTT
-,TRBD2,TRBJ2-7,TRBV7-2,CASSLYSGRNYEQYF,TGTGCCAGCAGCTTATACAGCGGGAGGAATTACGAGCAGTACTTC
-,TRBD2,TRBJ2-2,TRBV28,CASRRLAGMNTGELFF,TGTGCCAGCAGAAGACTAGCGGGGATGAACACCGGGGAGCTGTTTTTT
-,-,TRBJ2-3,TRBV7-9,CASSLRRLNTDTQYF,TGTGCCAGCAGTCTGCGCCGACTCAACACAGATACGCAGTATTTT
few,-,TRBJ1-5,TRBV18,CASSPIAGRSNQPQHF,TGTGCCAGCTCACCAATAGCCGGCAGGTCCAATCAGCCCCAGCATTTT
-,-,TRBJ2-5,TRBV10-1,CASSPSGAQETQYF,TGCGCCAGCAGTCCATCCGGGGCCCAAGAGACCCAGTACTTC